This T cell receptor (beta chain) was identified during a study of blood T cell repertoires in COVID-19. Across about two dozen US areas, participants ranged in age from 18 to 89 years. Participants' reported clinical history set cohort assignment. Method: immunoSEQ multiplex PCR; TCRdb's copy keeps in-frame clones and lacks some. The top ten hold about 4% of the sample, which has about 220,000 clones, 80% to 90% seen once. Germline V gives CDR1 SEHNR, CDR2 FQNEAQ (reference sequence). This CDR3 comprises 14 residues. V gave up 5 bases and J gave up 2 bases, with 12 bases separating them. V usage is TRBV7-9 and J usage is TRBJ1-1; D gene unclear. The source material was PBMCs or T cells enriched from blood (not recorded which). This receptor was identified in a woman aged 40 to 50 with acute COVID-19. CDR3 in amino acids: CASSAQQRNTEAFF. The CDR3 region has the DNA TGTGCCAGCAGCGCGCAACAGAGAAACACTGAAGCTTTCTTT.